This paragraph reports one T cell receptor (beta chain). Its specificity is not known. Separate cDNA molecules each had unique molecular identifiers attached to them. MiXCR was run by TCRdb on the 5' RACE reads, yielding one entry per CDR3 protein. The sample carries tens of thousands of distinct CDR3 sequences, more than 9% recorded once. This record belongs to a study of early T cells in non-severe SARS-CoV-2 infection. Across the study: Sequenced bulk RNA came from whole blood that was unsorted, and chains were unpaired. Notes on the study in general: CD4 and private specificities were missed by VDJdb matching, which favored anti-spike CD8 responses.

This CDR3 is built from 16 residues. Germline values: CDR1 SQVTM, CDR2 ANQGSEA. J gave up 6 bases and V 5 bases, and 11 bases lay outside the gene matches. The V gene is TRBV29-1, the J gene TRBJ2-3, with 13 bases identical to TRBD2. The sequenced sample consisted of whole blood. The receptor's source is an adult who was a healthcare worker with PCR-confirmed SARS-CoV-2 infection or an uninfected control (not recorded which). The CDR3 spells CSVPSGTSGIKDTQYF. DNA for the CDR3: TGCAGCGTTCCTTCCGGGACTAGCGGGATTAAGGATACGCAGTATTTT.